The 2 T cell receptor beta chains below all came from one sample that was sequenced in a study of T cell repertoires in cytomegalovirus infection (dated by TCRdb to the late 2010s). The instrument given in TCRdb is Illumina HiSeq 1500. The public reads were reanalyzed by TCRdb: fastp trimming at Q25, MiXCR alignment, in-frame beta chains only. When rows share a CDR3 protein, they turn into one entry using the most common DNA and genes. This sample is represented by approximately 770,000 distinct CDR3 sequences; 25% to 35% of them were singletons. The top ten clonotypes cover around 13% of the sample. These receptors are not linked to any known antigen. In light of the paper, this sample's treatment or condition label describes: in vitro stimulation with specific CMV peptide epitopes to enrich CMV-specific T cells. This sample comprised cultured CD8+ T cells from PBMCs, obtained from culture after CMV antigen stimulation. These receptors originate from a human donor in good health (CMV status not recorded). Some clones in this sample may be carry-over from other donors' samples.

The J gene is TRBJ2-1, the V gene TRBV6-6, with TRBD1 matching 8 bases. The junction had 7 bases not matched to a gene; V was cut back by 7 bases and J by 8 bases. CDR1 and CDR2 from the germline V gene are MNHNY and SVGAGI (reference sequence). The CDR3 has 13 residues. DNA of the CDR3: TGTGCCAGCACGGCAGGGGGCTTGGATGAGCAGTTCTTC. It specifies CASTAGGLDEQFF.

This clonotype was detected a few times. The V gene is TRBV11-2, the J gene TRBJ2-5; 8 bases line up with TRBD2. The CDR3 is made up of 16 amino acids. Germline-derived CDR1 and CDR2 are SGHAT and FQNNGV. After removal of 4 bases from V and 2 bases from J, the junction contained 9 bases not matched to a gene. As DNA, the CDR3 is TGTGCCAGCAGCTCGTTAGCGGGGAGGCATCAAGAGACCCAGTACTTC. Amino acids: CASSSLAGRHQETQYF.